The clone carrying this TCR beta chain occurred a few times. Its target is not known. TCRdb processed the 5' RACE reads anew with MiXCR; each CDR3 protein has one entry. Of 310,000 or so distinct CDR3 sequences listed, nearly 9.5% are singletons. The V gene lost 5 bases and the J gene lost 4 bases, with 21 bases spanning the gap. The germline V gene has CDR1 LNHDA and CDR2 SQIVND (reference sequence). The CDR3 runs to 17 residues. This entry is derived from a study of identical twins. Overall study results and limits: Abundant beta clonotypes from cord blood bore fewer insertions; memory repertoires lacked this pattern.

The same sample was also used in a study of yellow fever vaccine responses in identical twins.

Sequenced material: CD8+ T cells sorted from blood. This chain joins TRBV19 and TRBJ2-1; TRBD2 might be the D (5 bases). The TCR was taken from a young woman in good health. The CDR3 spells CASSHPPLGRGYNEQFF. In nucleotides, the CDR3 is TGTGCCAGTAGTCATCCCCCCCTTGGACGAGGGTACAATGAGCAGTTCTTC.